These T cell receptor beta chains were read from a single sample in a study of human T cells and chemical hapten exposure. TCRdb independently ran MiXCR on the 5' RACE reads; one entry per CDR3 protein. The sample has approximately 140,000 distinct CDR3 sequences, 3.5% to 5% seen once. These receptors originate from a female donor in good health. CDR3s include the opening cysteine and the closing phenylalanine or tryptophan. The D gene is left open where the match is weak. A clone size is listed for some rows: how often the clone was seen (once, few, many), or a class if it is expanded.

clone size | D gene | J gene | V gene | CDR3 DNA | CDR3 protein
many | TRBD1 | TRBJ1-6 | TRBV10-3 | TGTGCCATCAGCCTGACAGGGGGCAATTCACCCCTCCACTTT | CAISLTGGNSPLHF
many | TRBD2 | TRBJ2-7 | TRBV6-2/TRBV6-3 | TGTGCCAGCAGTTCATGGACTAGCGGGACCTACGAGCAGTACTTC | CASSSWTSGTYEQYF
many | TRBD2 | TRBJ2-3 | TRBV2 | TGTGCCAGCATCCCGCCCCCCTCTCTAGCGGGGGGGCCTCGTGCAGATACGCAGTATTTT | CASIPPPSLAGGPRADTQYF
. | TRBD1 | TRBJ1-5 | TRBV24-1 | TGTGCCACCAGTGATACCACAGGGGTGGGTAGCAATCAGCCCCAGCATTTT | CATSDTTGVGSNQPQHF
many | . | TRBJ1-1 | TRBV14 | TGTGCCAGCAGCCCCCGATGGTGGGGCTCTTACTCTGAAGCTTTCTTT | CASSPRWWGSYSEAFF
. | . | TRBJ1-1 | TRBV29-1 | TGCAGCGAGCAACAGGATCCCAACACTGAAGCTTTCTTT | CSEQQDPNTEAFF
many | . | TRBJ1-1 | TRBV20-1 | TGCAGTGCTTTAGACTCCTTCGCCATGAACACTGAAGCTTTCTTT | CSALDSFAMNTEAFF
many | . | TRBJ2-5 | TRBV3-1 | TGTGCCAGCAGCCAAGAGTGGAGCGGGCTTCAAGAGACCCAGTACTTC | CASSQEWSGLQETQYF
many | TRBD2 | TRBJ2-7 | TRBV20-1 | TGCAGTGCTAGTAAGCCTAGCGGCCTTAGCGCCGAGCAGTACTTC | CSASKPSGLSAEQYF
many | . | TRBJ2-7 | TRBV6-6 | TGTGCCAGCAGTTACGAGGCCCCAAGCTCCTACGAGCAGTACTTC | CASSYEAPSSYEQYF
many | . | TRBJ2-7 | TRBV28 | TGTGCCAGCATCGAGGCCTCATTTGGCTTTTACGAGCAGTACTTC | CASIEASFGFYEQYF
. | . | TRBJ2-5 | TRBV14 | TGTGCCAGCAGGGGTACCCAAGAGACCCAGTACTTC | CASRGTQETQYF
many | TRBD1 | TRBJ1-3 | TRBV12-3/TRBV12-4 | TGTGCCAGCAGTTCCAGGGGGCATGGAAACACCATATATTTT | CASSSRGHGNTIYF
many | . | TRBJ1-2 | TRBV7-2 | TGTGCCAGCAGCTATGGTATAGGGGATGGCTACACCTTC | CASSYGIGDGYTF
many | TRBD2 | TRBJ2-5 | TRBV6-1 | TGTGCCAGCAGTGAAGGGACCTCCCTTTTGGGACTAGCGGGCTCCGGTCAAGAGACCCAGTACTTC | CASSEGTSLLGLAGSGQETQYF
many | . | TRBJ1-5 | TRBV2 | TGTGCCAGCAGTGATTCTGGCAGATCCCAGCCCCAGCATTTT | CASSDSGRSQPQHF
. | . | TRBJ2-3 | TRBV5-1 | TGCGCCAGCCACCCGGGAAGGTCAACCACAGATACGCAGTATTTT | CASHPGRSTTDTQYF
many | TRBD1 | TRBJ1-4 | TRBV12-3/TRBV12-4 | TGTGCCAGCAGCACTACAGGGGCGTTTAATGAAAAACTGTTTTTT | CASSTTGAFNEKLFF
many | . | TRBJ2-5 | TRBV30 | TGTGCCTGGAGTGCTACGGTCGAAGAGACCCAGTACTTC | CAWSATVEETQYF
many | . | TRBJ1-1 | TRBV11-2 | TGTGCCAGCAGCTTAGATAGTTACGACCCCAGGAAACCCACTGAAGCTTTCTTT | CASSLDSYDPRKPTEAFF
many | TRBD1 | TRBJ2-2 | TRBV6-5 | TGTGCCAGCAGTCACGGACAGGGGGCCGGGGAGCTGTTTTTT | CASSHGQGAGELFF
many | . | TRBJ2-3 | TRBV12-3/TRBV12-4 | TGTGCCAGCAGCTTTACAGATACGCAGTATTTT | CASSFTDTQYF
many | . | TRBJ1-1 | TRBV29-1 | TGCAGCGTTGAAGATGGATGGGTAGCTTTCTTT | CSVEDGWVAFF
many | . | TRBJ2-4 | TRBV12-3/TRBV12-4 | TGTGCCAGCAGGCCACCCCCCTCCGGGGGTGGAAACATTCAGTACTTC | CASRPPPSGGGNIQYF
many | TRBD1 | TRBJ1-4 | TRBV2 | TGTGCCAGCAGCCCGGGACAGGGGGCCCAAAAACTGTTTTTT | CASSPGQGAQKLFF
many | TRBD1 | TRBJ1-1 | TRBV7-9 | TGTGCCAGCAGCTTAGCGGGACAGGGAACGGCTTTCTTT | CASSLAGQGTAFF
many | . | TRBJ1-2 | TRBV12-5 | TGTGCTAGTGGTTTCGGTAGTGGGGCCGACTATGGCTACACCTTC | CASGFGSGADYGYTF
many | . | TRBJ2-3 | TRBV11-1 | TGTGCCAGCAGCTTTATTGGACTTCCAGATACGCAGTATTTT | CASSFIGLPDTQYF
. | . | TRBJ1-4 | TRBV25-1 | TGTGCCAGCAGTGAAGTCTGGGGAACTAATGAAAAACTGTTTTTT | CASSEVWGTNEKLFF
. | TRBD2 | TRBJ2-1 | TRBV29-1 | TGCAGCGTTGAAGATGATGGACTAGCGGGGTGCAGGAATGAGCAGTTCTTC | CSVEDDGLAGCRNEQFF
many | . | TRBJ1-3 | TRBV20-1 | TGCAGTGCTATGCAAGGAAACACCATATATTTT | CSAMQGNTIYF
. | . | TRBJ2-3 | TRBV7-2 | TGTGCCAGCAGCACGGCAGATACGCAGTATTTT | CASSTADTQYF
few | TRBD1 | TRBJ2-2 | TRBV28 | TGTGCCAGCCAGATGGGCGGACAGGGGTGGGAGCTGTTTTTT | CASQMGGQGWELFF
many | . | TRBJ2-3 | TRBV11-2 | TGTGCCAGCAGCGCTCCCGTGGAGGATACGCAGTATTTT | CASSAPVEDTQYF
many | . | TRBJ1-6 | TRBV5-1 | TGCGCCAGCAGCCCCACTCAAGGGGGGAATTCACCCCTCCACTTT | CASSPTQGGNSPLHF
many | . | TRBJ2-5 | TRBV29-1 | TGCAGCGTTGCCTTAGCGGTAGAGACCCAGTACTTC | CSVALAVETQYF
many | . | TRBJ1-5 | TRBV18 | TGTGCCAGCTCACCACGCGCAGTCACGCGAAATCAGCCCCAGCATTTT | CASSPRAVTRNQPQHF
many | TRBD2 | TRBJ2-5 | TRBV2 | TGTGCCAGCAGTGGGAGCGGGGGAGGAGAGACCCAGTACTTC | CASSGSGGGETQYF
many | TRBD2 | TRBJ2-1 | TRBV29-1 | TGCAGCGTTGAACCTAGCGGGGGGGCAAATGAGCAGTTCTTC | CSVEPSGGANEQFF
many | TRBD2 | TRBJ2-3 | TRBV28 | TGTGCCAGCACTCCCCCCAGGCTGACTAGCGCCACAGATACGCAGTATTTT | CASTPPRLTSATDTQYF
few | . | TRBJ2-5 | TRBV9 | TGTGCCAGCAGCACCAGACCCGAATCCTTAGAGACCCAGTACTTC | CASSTRPESLETQYF
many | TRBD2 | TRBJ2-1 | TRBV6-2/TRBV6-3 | TGTGCCAGCAGTTACCTAGCGGGGGGGCCCAATGAGCAGTTCTTC | CASSYLAGGPNEQFF
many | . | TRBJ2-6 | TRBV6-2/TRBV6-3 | TGTGCCACCCACCGCTCTGGGGCCAACGTCCTGACTTTC | CATHRSGANVLTF
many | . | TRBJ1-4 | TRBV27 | TGTGCCAGCTCGGACAGATTTAATGAAAAACTGTTTTTT | CASSDRFNEKLFF
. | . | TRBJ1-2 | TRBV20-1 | TGCAGTGCCCTAAGTGAGAGTAACTATGGCTACACCTTC | CSALSESNYGYTF
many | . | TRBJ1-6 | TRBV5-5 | TGTGCCAGCAGCTTCGGTAGCTCCTATAATTCACCCCTCCACTTT | CASSFGSSYNSPLHF
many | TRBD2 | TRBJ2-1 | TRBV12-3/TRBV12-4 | TGTGCCAGCAGTGCCTCCGGGACTAGCGATGAGCAGTTCTTC | CASSASGTSDEQFF
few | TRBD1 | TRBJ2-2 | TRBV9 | TGTGCCAGCAGCGGTACAGGGGAGAACACCGGGGAGCTGTTTTTT | CASSGTGENTGELFF